The 8 T cell receptor beta chains below were found in one sample sequenced in a study. Using immunoSEQ multiplex PCR, the repertoire was profiled, and TCRdb retains in-frame clones only, with some absent. The repertoire holds approximately 50,000 clones, with 93% as singletons. Sequencing was performed on PBMCs. These receptor sequences come from a man between 40 and 49 years old with rheumatoid arthritis.

The sample holds one count of this clone. A read error may produce the germline difference seen at one junction end. The rearrangement links TRBV7-7 to TRBJ2-5; 7 nucleotides line up with TRBD1. CDR3 length equals 14 residues. Germline lookup yields CDR1 SSHAT and CDR2 FNYEAQ (reference sequence). The CDR3 loop is CASSSTGVGETQYF. The CDR3 nucleotides read TGTGCTAGCAGCTCTACAGGGGTGGGAGAGACCCAGTACTTC.

This clone was seen more than once but under ten times. The chain combines TRBV18 with TRBJ2-1, with 10 bases lining up with TRBD1. CDR1 and CDR2 from the germline V gene are KGHSH and LQKENI. The junction had 4 bases not matched to a gene; V was cut back by 7 bases and J by 7 bases. The CDR3 is 13 amino acids. CDR3 protein: CASYEGQGNEQFF. CDR3 DNA sequence: TGTGCCAGCTACGAGGGACAGGGGAATGAGCAGTTCTTC.

The chain carries TRBV6-4 and TRBJ1-1, with D perhaps matching TRBD1 (6 bases). In germline, CDR1 is MRHNA, CDR2 SNTAGT. Trimming took off 6 bases at V and 1 base at J, with 9 bases between the two ends. The CDR3 totals 13 residues. In DNA form, the CDR3 reads TGTGCCAGCAGACAGGGAGAGAACACTGAAGCTTTCTTT. This gives the protein CASRQGENTEAFF.

The chain has TRBV20-1 and TRBJ2-1, with 15 nucleotides matching TRBD2. CDR3 length: 16 amino acids. Germline CDR1 is DFQATT and CDR2 is SNEGSKA (reference sequence). The trim removed 3 bases at V and 4 bases at J, leaving 4 bases unmatched. The CDR3 loop is CSASWTSGRGYNEQFF. The CDR3 DNA sequence: TGCAGTGCTAGTTGGACTAGCGGGAGGGGGTACAATGAGCAGTTCTTC.

The rearrangement joins TRBV7-9 to TRBJ2-7; 7 positions agree with TRBD1. V shed 5 bases and J 5 bases; nucleotides not matched to a gene: 6. The CDR3 spans 13 residues. Germline CDR1 is SEHNR and CDR2 is FQNEAQ (reference sequence). The CDR3 coding sequence is TGTGCCAGCAGCGTAGGGACAGTCCACGAGCAGTACTTC. It codes for CASSVGTVHEQYF.

This chain joins TRBV18 and TRBJ2-2; 9 bases are a match to TRBD1. The V gene end was trimmed by 6 bases and the J gene end by 4 bases; junction bases not matched to a gene: 9. The germline V gene has CDR1 KGHSH and CDR2 LQKENI. This CDR3 is 16 amino acids long. The CDR3 coding sequence is TGTGCCAGCTCGCCCGGGACAGGGAGTTTCACCGGGGAGCTGTTTTTT. Residues: CASSPGTGSFTGELFF. Based on the CDR3 plus reference TRBV18 and TRBJ2-2, the full variable domain is NAGVMQNPRHLVRRRGQEARLRCSPMKGHSHVYWYRQLPEEGLKFMVYLQKENIIDESGMPKERFSAEFPKEGPSILRIQQVVRGDSAAYFCASSPGTGSFTGELFFGEGSRLTVL.

The V call is TRBV10-3, the J call TRBJ2-6; D possibly corresponds to TRBD2 (6 bases). Germline lookup yields CDR1 ENHRY and CDR2 SYGVKD. The CDR3 sequence is 17 residues long. V shed 6 bases and J shed 0 bases, with 15 bases lying between them. The CDR3 is CAISPGEAYSGANVLTF. The CDR3, as DNA: TGTGCCATCAGCCCCGGGGAGGCATACTCTGGGGCCAACGTCCTGACTTTC.

In regard to this clone: The junction differs from germline at one of its ends, possibly a read error. This chain links TRBV7-9 with TRBJ1-5, with D possibly matching TRBD1 (5 bases). This CDR3 comprises 15 residues. Germline lookup yields CDR1 SEHNR and CDR2 FQNEAQ (reference sequence). The CDR3 sequence is CDSSLEGEGYQPQHF. The CDR3 nucleotides read TGTGACAGCAGCTTAGAAGGGGAGGGGTACCAGCCCCAGCATTTT.